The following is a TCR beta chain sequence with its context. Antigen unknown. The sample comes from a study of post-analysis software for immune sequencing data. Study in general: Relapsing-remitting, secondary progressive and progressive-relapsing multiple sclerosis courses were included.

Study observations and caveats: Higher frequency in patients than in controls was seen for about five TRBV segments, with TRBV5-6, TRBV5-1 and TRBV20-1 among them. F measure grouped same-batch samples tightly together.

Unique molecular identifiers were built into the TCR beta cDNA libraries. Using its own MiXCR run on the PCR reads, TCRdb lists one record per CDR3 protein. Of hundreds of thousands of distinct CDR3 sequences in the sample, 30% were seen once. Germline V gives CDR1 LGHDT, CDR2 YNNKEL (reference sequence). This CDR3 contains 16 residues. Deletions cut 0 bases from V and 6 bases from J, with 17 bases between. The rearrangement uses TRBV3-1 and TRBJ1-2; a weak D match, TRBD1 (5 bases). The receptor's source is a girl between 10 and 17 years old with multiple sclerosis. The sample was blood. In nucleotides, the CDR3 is TGTGCCAGCAGCCAAGATCTGGGGAGGGGCGGTCATGGCTACACCTTC. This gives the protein CASSQDLGRGGHGYTF.